The next 8 T cell receptor beta chains were all read from a single sample in a study of T cell clones after liver transplantation. Clones were sequenced by immunoSEQ multiplex PCR, and TCRdb holds only the in-frame ones, with some missing. The repertoire holds approximately 12,000 clones, with roughly 70% as singletons. Sequencing was performed on CD8+ T cells from blood, taken at the 22-month timepoint. The receptors stem from a human patient who received a liver transplant. Some of the T cells might come from the graft donor.

The V gene is TRBV5-1, the J gene TRBJ2-2; 7 nucleotides align to TRBD1. Germline lookup yields CDR1 SGHRS and CDR2 YFSETQ. V dropped 6 bases and J dropped 4; count of bases not matched to a gene: 9. The CDR3 totals 15 residues. Written as DNA, the CDR3 is TGCGCCAGCAAATTTACAGGGGAGAGCACCGGGGAGCTGTTTTTT. Translation gives CASKFTGESTGELFF.

This chain joins TRBV4-3 and TRBJ1-2; no clear D. The CDR3 extends over 14 amino acids. The V end was cut by 0 bases, the J end by 4 bases, with 9 bases between. Germline loops: CDR1 LGHNA, CDR2 YSLEER. CDR3 protein: CASSQDLRTYGYTF. Written as DNA, the CDR3 is TGCGCCAGCAGCCAAGATTTGCGAACCTATGGCTACACCTTC.

Judged by abundance, this clone is medium-sized. The chain employs TRBV13 and TRBJ1-2; 7 bases are a match to TRBD1. The CDR3 spans 14 residues. Germline CDR1 is PRHDT and CDR2 is FYEKMQ (reference sequence). J gave up 4 bases and V 5 bases, and 7 bases lay outside the gene matches. The CDR3 DNA sequence: TGTGCCAGCAGCAACCGGACAGGCCTCTATGGCTACACCTTC. Translation: CASSNRTGLYGYTF.

This clone has a count of ten or more. The same CDR3 is also encoded by other DNA sequences in this sample. This rearrangement joins TRBV6-1 to TRBJ2-7; 7 positions agree with TRBD1. Looked up from germline, CDR1 is MNHNS and CDR2 is SASEGT. CDR3 length equals 14 residues. Trimming cost V 0 bases and J 2 bases; bases outside gene matches: 1. The DNA for the CDR3 is TGTGCCAGCAGTGAAGCGGGACAGCCCTACGAGCAGTACTTC. Translation gives CASSEAGQPYEQYF.

This clone was observed a few times. Other DNA variants within this sample encode the same CDR3. The V call is TRBV10-3, the J call TRBJ2-5; TRBD1 might be the D (6 bases). CDR3 size: 15 residues. The germline CDR1 and CDR2 sequences are ENHRY and SYGVKD. V gave up 0 bases and J gave up 5 bases, with 13 bases separating them. Written as DNA, the CDR3 is TGTGCCATCAGTGAGTCTGGGGGCGCCGGGGAGACCCAGTACTTC. This sequence encodes CAISESGGAGETQYF.

There are a few counts of this clone. The rearrangement joins TRBV5-6 to TRBJ2-5; D is unresolved. V lost 4 bases to trimming and J lost 5 bases, with 12 bases between them. The CDR3 has 13 residues. Germline V gene data show CDR1 as SGHDT and CDR2 as YYEEEE. In nucleotides, the CDR3 is TGTGCCAGCAGCGATGACTCTTGGGAGACCCAGTACTTC. This codes for CASSDDSWETQYF.

This clone showed up just once. V is TRBV11-2 and J is TRBJ2-3, with 13 bases that match TRBD2. CDR3 length: 15 amino acids. The junction had 2 bases not matched to a gene; V was cut back by 4 bases and J by 4 bases. Germline V gene lookup returns CDR1 SGHAT and CDR2 FQNNGV. The CDR3 nucleotides read TGTGCCAGCAGCTCTACTAGCGGGAGGGCAGATACGCAGTATTTT. Amino acid sequence: CASSSTSGRADTQYF.

The chain has TRBV21-1 and TRBJ2-7; TRBD2, the table's D call, lacks a check against the DNA. TRBV21-1 is recorded as a pseudogene. This CDR3 spans 11 amino acids. CDR3 nucleotide sequence: TGTGCCAGCAGCCGGTCTTACGAGCAGTACTTC. Its protein is CASSRSYEQYF.